Presented here are 21 T cell receptor beta chains from one specimen sequenced in a study of blood T cell repertoires in COVID-19. Libraries were prepared by immunoSEQ multiplex PCR; TCRdb keeps only in-frame clonotypes and omits some of them. The top ten hold about 6% of the sample, which has under 65,000 clones, about 72% seen once. Specimen: PBMCs or T cells enriched from blood (not recorded which). These receptors all come from a woman between 45 and 65 years old with acute COVID-19.

The chain couples TRBV7-2 to TRBJ2-7; 12 positions agree with TRBD1. The CDR3 is made up of 15 amino acids. V shed 7 bases, J shed 3 bases, and the junction held 7 bases outside the gene matches. The germline CDR1 and CDR2 sequences are SGHTA and FQGNSA. The CDR3 nucleotides are TGTGCCAGCAACGAGGGACAGGGGGCCAACTACGAGCAGTACTTC. This encodes CASNEGQGANYEQYF.

This rearrangement joins TRBV5-1 to TRBJ1-2, with D hard to call. The CDR3 has 14 amino acids. V lost 0 bases, J lost 4 bases, and 10 bases lay in between. The germline CDR1 and CDR2 sequences are SGHRS and YFSETQ. The CDR3 DNA follows: TGCGCCAGCAGCTTGGATGCACAGCCCTATGGCTACACCTTC. This codes for CASSLDAQPYGYTF.

V usage is TRBV12-5 and J usage is TRBJ1-2; D gene unclear. Germline V gene data show CDR1 as LGHNT and CDR2 as FRNRAP. The V gene lost 0 bases and the J gene lost 8 bases, with 10 bases spanning the gap. The CDR3 loop spans 13 amino acids. The CDR3: CASGLVWEGGYTF. The DNA of the CDR3 is TGTGCTAGTGGTTTGGTGTGGGAGGGAGGCTACACCTTC.

The chain couples TRBV27 to TRBJ1-5, with D hard to call. The CDR3 runs to 15 residues. CDR1 MNHEY and CDR2 SMNVEV come from the germline V gene (reference sequence). V lost 3 bases, J lost 0 bases, and 9 bases lay in between. This CDR3 reads CASSFRVDSNQPQHF. CDR3 DNA sequence: TGTGCCAGCAGTTTTCGGGTAGATAGCAATCAGCCCCAGCATTTT.

DNA of the CDR3: TGTGCCAGCAGCCCTCAAAGGATAGCGGGGAGAAAGACCCAGTACTTC. The encoded protein is CASSPQRIAGRKTQYF. The rearrangement links TRBV11-2 to TRBJ2-5; 8 bases are a match to TRBD2. The V gene's germline CDR1 is SGHAT and CDR2 FQNNGV. CDR3 length equals 16 residues. Trimming removed 5 bases from V and 6 bases from J; junction bases left unmatched: 14.

V usage is TRBV27 and J usage is TRBJ1-2; 7 bases agree with TRBD1. The V segment lost 4 bases and the J segment 0 bases; nucleotides outside the gene matches: 8. This CDR3 has 16 residues. Germline loops: CDR1 MNHEY, CDR2 SMNVEV (reference sequence). The CDR3 DNA follows: TGTGCCAGCAGTTCGATGACAGGGCAAGCTAACTATGGCTACACCTTC. Translated, it gives CASSSMTGQANYGYTF.

The chain links TRBV30 to TRBJ1-6; perhaps TRBD1 as D (5 bases). From germline, CDR1 is GTSNPN and CDR2 SVGIG (reference sequence). With 2 bases removed from V and 0 bases from J, the gap between germline ends came to 8 bases. The CDR3 is 15 amino acids. CDR3 amino acids: CAWSTGSSYNSPLHF. The CDR3 region has the DNA TGTGCCTGGAGTACAGGAAGCTCCTATAATTCACCCCTCCACTTT. Full variable domain (missing parts from reference TRBV30 and TRBJ1-6): SQTIHQWPATLVQPVGSPLSLECTVEGTSNPNLYWYRQAAGRGLQLLFYSVGIGQISSEVPQNLSASRPQDRQFILSSKKLLLSDSGFYLCAWSTGSSYNSPLHFGNGTRLTVT.

V and J are TRBV9 and TRBJ2-1, with D maybe TRBD2 (6 bases). CDR3 length equals 15 residues. V was shortened by 0 bases and J by 4 bases, with 11 bases between the two germline ends. CDR1 is SGDLS and CDR2 is YYNGEE in the germline V gene. CDR3 protein: CASSVDGSGYNEQFF. The CDR3, as DNA: TGTGCCAGCAGCGTAGACGGGAGTGGGTACAATGAGCAGTTCTTC.

The chain links TRBV5-1 to TRBJ2-7, with 9 positions matching TRBD1. The CDR3 has 12 amino acids. V was pared by 3 bases and J by 7 bases, with 2 bases of the junction left unmatched. Per the germline V gene, CDR1 is SGHRS and CDR2 is YFSETQ. In nucleotides, the CDR3 is TGCGCCAGCAGCTCTGGACAGGGGGAGCAGTACTTC. It is translated as CASSSGQGEQYF.

The chain links TRBV6-1 to TRBJ1-5; 7 bases match TRBD1. The CDR3 spans 13 residues. Germline values: CDR1 MNHNS, CDR2 SASEGT. V lost 2 bases to trimming and J lost 7 bases; unmatched junction nucleotides: 2. The CDR3 DNA reads as TGTGCCAGCAGTGAAATACAGGGGCAGCCCCAGCATTTT. As protein: CASSEIQGQPQHF.

This clone occurred once. This chain connects TRBV19 to TRBJ2-7, with D tentatively TRBD1 (6 bases). Trimming cost V 5 bases and J 3 bases, with 8 bases left between them. Germline V lookup: CDR1 LNHDA, CDR2 SQIVND (reference sequence). This CDR3 region has 12 residues. CDR3 in DNA: TGTGCCAGTAGTGAACAGGGCTACGAGCAGTACTTC. Protein product: CASSEQGYEQYF.

The rearrangement uses TRBV6-6 and TRBJ2-3; TRBD2 might be the D (6 bases). The CDR3 is made up of 15 amino acids. V lost 5 bases and J 6 bases, leaving 18 bases between the germline ends. Germline CDR1 is MNHNY and CDR2 is SVGAGI (reference sequence). The CDR3: CASSTTRASGDTQYF. In DNA form, the CDR3 reads TGTGCCAGCAGTACGACTAGAGCCTCTGGGGATACGCAGTATTTT.

V is TRBV2 and J is TRBJ2-3, with D maybe TRBD2 (5 bases). The CDR3 has 16 residues. Germline loops: CDR1 SNHLY, CDR2 FYNNEI. V dropped 4 bases and J dropped 1 base, with 15 bases sitting between them. CDR3 nucleotides: TGTGCCAGCAGTGTCCGAGGGCCCCCCCGCACAGATACGCAGTATTTT. Its protein product is CASSVRGPPRTDTQYF.

The gene calls are TRBV2 and TRBJ2-5; weak D call: TRBD1 (6 bases). The CDR3 is 13 residues long. Germline CDR1 reads SNHLY; CDR2 reads FYNNEI. With 9 bases removed from V and 5 bases from J, the gap between germline ends came to 16 bases. The CDR3 DNA reads as TGTGCCAGTCAACAGGGATATTCGGAGACCCAGTACTTC. The encoded protein is CASQQGYSETQYF. The full variable domain, its missing parts supplied by reference TRBV2 and TRBJ2-5, is EPEVTQTPSHQVTQMGQEVILRCVPISNHLYFYWYRQILGQKVEFLVSFYNNEISEKSEIFDDQFSVERPDGSNFTLKIRSTKLEDSAMYFCASQQGYSETQYFGPGTRLLVL.

The V call is TRBV7-2, the J call TRBJ1-2; 8 bases agree with TRBD1. The CDR3 has 16 amino acids. V dropped 6 bases and J dropped 4; count of bases not matched to a gene: 13. CDR1 and CDR2 (germline): SGHTA, FQGNSA. CDR3 region: CASSFSTGQGGYGYTF. CDR3 nucleotide sequence: TGTGCCAGCAGTTTTTCCACCGGACAGGGTGGCTATGGCTACACCTTC.

This chain connects TRBV10-2 to TRBJ2-1; possibly TRBD1 for D (6 bases). Trimming pared 2 bases from V and 7 bases from J, leaving 15 bases between. The CDR3 spans 15 residues. In germline, CDR1 is WSHSY, CDR2 SAAADI. CDR3 coding DNA: TGCGCCAGCAGTGAGAACAGGGTATGGGGGAATGAGCAGTTCTTC. Its translation is CASSENRVWGNEQFF.

This clone was picked up one time. The rearrangement joins TRBV5-1 to TRBJ1-5, with D hard to call. The germline V gene has CDR1 SGHRS and CDR2 YFSETQ. This CDR3 is built from 15 residues. Trimming shortened V by 0 bases and J by 0 bases, and 7 bases separated the two germline ends. The chain's CDR3 is CASSLVAGSNQPQHF. The DNA of the CDR3 is TGCGCCAGCAGCTTGGTGGCAGGTAGCAATCAGCCCCAGCATTTT.

The rearrangement links TRBV2 to TRBJ1-1, with D possibly TRBD1 on 6 matching bases. This CDR3 comprises 13 residues. V lost 3 bases, J lost 6 bases, and 11 bases lay in between. Germline V CDR1 and CDR2: SNHLY, FYNNEI. The CDR3 sequence: CASSDRGAAEAFF. The CDR3 bases are TGTGCCAGCAGTGACAGGGGTGCCGCTGAAGCTTTCTTT.

This chain connects TRBV7-9 to TRBJ2-3; maybe TRBD2 (6 bases). The CDR3 is made up of 17 amino acids. Germline V gene sequence: CDR1 SEHNR, CDR2 FQNEAQ (reference sequence). V gave up 3 bases and J gave up 0 bases, with 16 bases separating them. As DNA, the CDR3 is TGTGCCAGCAGCTTCGGACTATCCTCGACTAGCACAGATACGCAGTATTTT. Amino acids: CASSFGLSSTSTDTQYF.

The chain is built from TRBV9 and TRBJ2-3; no definite D call. CDR1 is SGDLS and CDR2 is YYNGEE in the germline V gene. Trimming shortened V by 4 bases and J by 4 bases, and 13 bases separated the two germline ends. This CDR3 spans 14 amino acids. The CDR3 bases are TGTGCCAGCAGCCCCGGGTTATCCGCAGATACGCAGTATTTT. Encoded protein: CASSPGLSADTQYF.

This clone has more than one count but fewer than ten. The genes are TRBV7-9 and TRBJ1-5; no firm D call. The V gene's germline CDR1 is SEHNR and CDR2 FQNEAQ (reference sequence). The CDR3 is 14 residues long. Deletions cut 5 bases from V and 11 bases from J, with 19 bases between. The CDR3 here is CASSPPGSSGTQHF. The CDR3 nucleotides are TGTGCCAGCAGCCCTCCGGGGTCGTCCGGGACCCAGCATTTT. Full variable domain (remainder filled in from reference TRBV7-9 and TRBJ1-5): DTGVSQNPRHKITKRGQNVTFRCDPISEHNRLYWYRQTLGQGPEFLTYFQNEAQLEKSRLLSDRFSAERPKGSFSTLEIQRTEQGDSAMYLCASSPPGSSGTQHFGDGTRLSIL.